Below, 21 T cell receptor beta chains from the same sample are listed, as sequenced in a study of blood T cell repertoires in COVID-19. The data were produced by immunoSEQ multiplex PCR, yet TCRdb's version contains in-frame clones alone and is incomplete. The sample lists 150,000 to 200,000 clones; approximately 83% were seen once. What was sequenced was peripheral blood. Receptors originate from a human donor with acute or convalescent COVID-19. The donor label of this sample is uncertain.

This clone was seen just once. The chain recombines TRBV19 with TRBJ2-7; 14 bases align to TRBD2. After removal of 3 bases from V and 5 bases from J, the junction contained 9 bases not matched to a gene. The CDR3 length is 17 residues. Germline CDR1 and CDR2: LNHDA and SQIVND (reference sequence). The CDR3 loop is CASSIWGLAGAHNEQYF. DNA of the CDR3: TGTGCCAGTAGTATTTGGGGACTAGCGGGAGCCCACAACGAGCAGTACTTC.

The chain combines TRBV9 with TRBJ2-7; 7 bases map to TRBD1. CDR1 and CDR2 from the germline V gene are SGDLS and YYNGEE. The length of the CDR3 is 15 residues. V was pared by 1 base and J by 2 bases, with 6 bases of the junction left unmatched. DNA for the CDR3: TGTGCCAGCAGCGTAAGCCCCCAGGGGGCCTACGAGCAGTACTTC. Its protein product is CASSVSPQGAYEQYF.

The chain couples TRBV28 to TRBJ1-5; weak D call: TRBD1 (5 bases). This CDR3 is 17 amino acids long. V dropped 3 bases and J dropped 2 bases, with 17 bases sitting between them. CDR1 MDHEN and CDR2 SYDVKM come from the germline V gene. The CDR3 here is CASSFSPRVVGNQPQHF. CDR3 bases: TGTGCCAGCAGTTTCTCCCCCAGGGTTGTAGGCAATCAGCCCCAGCATTTT. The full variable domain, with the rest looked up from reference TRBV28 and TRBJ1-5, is DVKVTQSSRYLVKRTGEKVFLECVQDMDHENMFWYRQDPGLGLRLIYFSYDVKMKEKGDIPEGYSVSREKKERFSLILESASTNQTSMYLCASSFSPRVVGNQPQHFGDGTRLSIL.

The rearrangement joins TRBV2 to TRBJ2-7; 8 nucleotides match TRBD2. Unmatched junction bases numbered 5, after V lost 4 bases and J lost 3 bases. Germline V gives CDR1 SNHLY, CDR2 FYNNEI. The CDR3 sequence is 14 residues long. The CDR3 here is CASSGGRIYYEQYF. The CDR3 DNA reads TGTGCCAGCAGTGGCGGGAGGATTTACTACGAGCAGTACTTC. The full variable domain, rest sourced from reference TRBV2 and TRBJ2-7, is EPEVTQTPSHQVTQMGQEVILRCVPISNHLYFYWYRQILGQKVEFLVSFYNNEISEKSEIFDDQFSVERPDGSNFTLKIRSTKLEDSAMYFCASSGGRIYYEQYFGPGTRLTVT.

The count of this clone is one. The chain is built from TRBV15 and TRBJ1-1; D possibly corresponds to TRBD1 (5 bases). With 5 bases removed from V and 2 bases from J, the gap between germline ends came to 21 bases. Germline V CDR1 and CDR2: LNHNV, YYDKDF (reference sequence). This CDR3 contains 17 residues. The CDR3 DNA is TGTGCCACCAGCTGGGGGGGTCTGGGTTACCTTAACACTGAAGCTTTCTTT. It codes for CATSWGGLGYLNTEAFF.

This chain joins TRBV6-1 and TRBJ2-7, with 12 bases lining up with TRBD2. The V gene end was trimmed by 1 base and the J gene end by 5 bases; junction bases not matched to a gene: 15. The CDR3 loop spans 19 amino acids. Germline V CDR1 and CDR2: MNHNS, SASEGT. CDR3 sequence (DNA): TGTGCCAGCAGTGAAGTTGGGGCTAGCGGGAGGGCCGTCTGGAACGAGCAGTACTTC. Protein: CASSEVGASGRAVWNEQYF.

The CDR3 DNA reads as TGTGCCAGCAGCTTAGAGGGGGACAACACTGAAGCTTTCTTT. This codes for CASSLEGDNTEAFF. J is TRBJ1-1 and V is TRBV7-3, with TRBD1 as a possible D gene (6 bases). Trimming took 2 bases from V and 2 from J, leaving 9 bases between them. CDR3 size: 14 residues. CDR1 and CDR2 from the germline V gene are SGHTA and FQGTGA.

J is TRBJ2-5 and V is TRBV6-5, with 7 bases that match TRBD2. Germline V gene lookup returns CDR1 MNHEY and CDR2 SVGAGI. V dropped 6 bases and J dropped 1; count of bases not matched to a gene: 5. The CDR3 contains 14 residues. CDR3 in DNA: TGTGCCAGCAGGGACGGGGGGATCCAAGAGACCCAGTACTTC. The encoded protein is CASRDGGIQETQYF.

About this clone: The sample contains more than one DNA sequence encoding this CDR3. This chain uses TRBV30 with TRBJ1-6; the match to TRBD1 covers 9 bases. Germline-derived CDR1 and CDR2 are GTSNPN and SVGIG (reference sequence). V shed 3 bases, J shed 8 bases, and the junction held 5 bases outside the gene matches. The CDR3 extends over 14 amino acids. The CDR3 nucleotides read TGTGCCTGGAGCCCTGACAGGGGGTATTCACCCCTCCACTTT. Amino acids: CAWSPDRGYSPLHF.

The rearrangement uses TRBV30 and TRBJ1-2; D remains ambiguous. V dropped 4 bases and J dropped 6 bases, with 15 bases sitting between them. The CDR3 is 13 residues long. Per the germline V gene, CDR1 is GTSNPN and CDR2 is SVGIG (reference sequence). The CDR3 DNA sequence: TGTGCCTGGACCCCAGTGAGGGCTGATGGCTACACCTTC. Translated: CAWTPVRADGYTF.

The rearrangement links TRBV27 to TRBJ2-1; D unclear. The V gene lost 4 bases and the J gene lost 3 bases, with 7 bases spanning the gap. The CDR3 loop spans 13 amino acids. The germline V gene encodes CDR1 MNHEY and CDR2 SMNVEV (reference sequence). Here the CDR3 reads CASSSTGYNEQFF. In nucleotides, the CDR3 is TGTGCCAGCAGTTCAACGGGCTACAATGAGCAGTTCTTC.

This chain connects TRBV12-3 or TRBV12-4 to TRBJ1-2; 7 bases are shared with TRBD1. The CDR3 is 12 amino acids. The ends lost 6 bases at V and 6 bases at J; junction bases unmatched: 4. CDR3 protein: CASSLDRNGYTF. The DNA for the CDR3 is TGTGCCAGCAGCCTGGACAGGAATGGCTACACCTTC.

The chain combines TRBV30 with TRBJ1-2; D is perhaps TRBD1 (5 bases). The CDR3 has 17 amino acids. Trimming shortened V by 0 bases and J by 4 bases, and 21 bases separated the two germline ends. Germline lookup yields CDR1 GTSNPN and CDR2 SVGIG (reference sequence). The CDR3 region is CAWSVAGLVRSGYGYTF. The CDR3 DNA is TGTGCCTGGAGTGTAGCAGGGTTAGTGCGTTCTGGCTATGGCTACACCTTC.

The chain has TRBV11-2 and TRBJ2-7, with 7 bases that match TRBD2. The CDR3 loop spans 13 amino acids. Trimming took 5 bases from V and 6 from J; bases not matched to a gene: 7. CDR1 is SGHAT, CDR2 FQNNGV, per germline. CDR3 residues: CASSRRSSGEQYF. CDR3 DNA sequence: TGTGCCAGCAGCCGAAGGTCTAGCGGCGAGCAGTACTTC. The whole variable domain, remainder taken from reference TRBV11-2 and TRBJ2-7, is EAGVAQSPRYKIIEKRQSVAFWCNPISGHATLYWYQQILGQGPKLLIQFQNNGVVDDSQLPKDRFSAERLKGVDSTLKIQPAKLEDSAVYLCASSRRSSGEQYFGPGTRLTVT.

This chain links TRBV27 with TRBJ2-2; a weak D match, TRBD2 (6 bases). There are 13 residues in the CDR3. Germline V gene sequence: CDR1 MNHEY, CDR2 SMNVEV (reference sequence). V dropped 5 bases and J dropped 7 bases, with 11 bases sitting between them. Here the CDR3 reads CASSIGLFGELFF. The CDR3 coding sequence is TGTGCCAGCAGTATTGGACTATTCGGGGAGCTGTTTTTT.

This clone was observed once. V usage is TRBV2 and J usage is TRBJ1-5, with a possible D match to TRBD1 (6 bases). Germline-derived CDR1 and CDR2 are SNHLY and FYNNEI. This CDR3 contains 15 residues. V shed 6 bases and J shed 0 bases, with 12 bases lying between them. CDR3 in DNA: TGTGCCAGCAGCGCAGGACAGAATAGCAATCAGCCCCAGCATTTT. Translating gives CASSAGQNSNQPQHF.

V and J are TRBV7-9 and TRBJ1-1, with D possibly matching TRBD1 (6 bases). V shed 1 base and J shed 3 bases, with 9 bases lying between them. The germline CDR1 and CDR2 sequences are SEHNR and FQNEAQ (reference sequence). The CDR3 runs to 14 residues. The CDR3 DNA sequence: TGTGCCAGCAGCTTAGACAGGGCGGACACTGAAGCTTTCTTT. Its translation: CASSLDRADTEAFF.

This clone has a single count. The CDR3 DNA reads as TGTGCCAGCAGCTTACAGGGAGGGGTCCACGAGCAGTACTTC. This encodes CASSLQGGVHEQYF. The genes are TRBV7-3 and TRBJ2-7; 7 bases map to TRBD2. This CDR3 spans 14 amino acids. The trim removed 2 bases at V and 5 bases at J, leaving 6 bases unmatched. Germline V gene data show CDR1 as SGHTA and CDR2 as FQGTGA.

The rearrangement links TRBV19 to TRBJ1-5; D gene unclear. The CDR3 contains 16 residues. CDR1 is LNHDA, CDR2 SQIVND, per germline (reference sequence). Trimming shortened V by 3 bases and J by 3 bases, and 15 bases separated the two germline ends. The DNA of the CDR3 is TGTGCCAGTAGTATGCGGGAGGGAGGCCCCAATCAGCCCCAGCATTTT. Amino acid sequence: CASSMREGGPNQPQHF.

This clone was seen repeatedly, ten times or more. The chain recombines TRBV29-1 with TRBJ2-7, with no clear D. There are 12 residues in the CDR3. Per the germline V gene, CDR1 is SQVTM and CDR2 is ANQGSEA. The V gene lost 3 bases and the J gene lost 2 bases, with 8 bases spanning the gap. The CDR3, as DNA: TGCAGCGTTGATGACGGAGCCTACGAGCAGTACTTC. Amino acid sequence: CSVDDGAYEQYF.

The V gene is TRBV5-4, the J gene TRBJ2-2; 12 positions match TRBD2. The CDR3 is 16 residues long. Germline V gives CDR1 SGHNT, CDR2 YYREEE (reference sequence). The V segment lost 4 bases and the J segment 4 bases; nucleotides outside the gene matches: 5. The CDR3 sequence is CASSLAGGPRTGELFF. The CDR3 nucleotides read TGTGCCAGCAGCCTAGCGGGGGGGCCACGCACCGGGGAGCTGTTTTTT.